One and the same sample provided the 26 T cell receptor beta chains below, sequenced in a study of PD-1 blockade in classical Hodgkin lymphoma (dated by TCRdb to 2018 to 2020). The sample's time point label is to be understood as: cycle 2 day 1 (C2D1) of nivolumab. All trial patients had relapsed after autologous stem cell transplantation, with cohorts A, B and C differing in prior brentuximab vedotin exposure. Libraries were constructed by the immunoSEQ multiplex PCR assay. As stored in TCRdb, this immuneACCESS dataset retains in-frame rearrangements with V and J assigned. A fraction of the clones does not appear; measured against another copy, unresolved V genes explain less than half of the discrepancy, and the remainder lacks a known reason. This sample comprises 100,000 to 120,000 clones, about 88% of them detected only once. In total, the top ten clones hold 15% to 20% of the sample. The starting material was peripheral blood mononuclear cells (PBMCs), obtained before the second cycle of nivolumab. The receptors originated from a human donor with classical Hodgkin lymphoma.

The chain joins TRBV7-9 to TRBJ2-3; 7 positions match TRBD2. This CDR3 is 14 amino acids long. Germline lookup yields CDR1 SEHNR and CDR2 FQNEAQ (reference sequence). V lost 5 bases to trimming and J lost 0 bases; unmatched junction nucleotides: 2. The chain's CDR3 is CASSVSGSTDTQYF. CDR3 nucleotides: TGTGCCAGCAGCGTTAGCGGGAGCACAGATACGCAGTATTTT.

This clone occurred many times. This chain uses TRBV5-6 with TRBJ2-7; 12 nucleotides match TRBD2. Trimming cost V 2 bases and J 0 bases; bases outside gene matches: 3. Germline CDR1 SGHDT, CDR2 YYEEEE. The CDR3 runs to 16 residues. This CDR3 reads CASSFSLAGGSYEQYF. The DNA for the CDR3 is TGTGCCAGCAGCTTCTCACTAGCGGGAGGCTCCTACGAGCAGTACTTC.

This rearrangement joins TRBV2 to TRBJ1-2; TRBD1 agrees at 8 bases. V lost 6 bases, J lost 3 bases, and 9 bases stayed unmatched. The CDR3 loop spans 15 amino acids. Germline values: CDR1 SNHLY, CDR2 FYNNEI. The DNA for the CDR3 is TGTGCCAGCAGGGAGAGGACAGGGCTGGACTATGGCTACACCTTC. Translating gives CASRERTGLDYGYTF.

The chain recombines TRBV5-4 with TRBJ2-3, with 8 bases matching TRBD2. The V and J ends lost 0 bases and 4 bases, in that order; junction bases with no gene match: 4. The germline V gene has CDR1 SGHNT and CDR2 YYREEE (reference sequence). The CDR3 contains 15 residues. CDR3 sequence (DNA): TGTGCCAGCAGCTTGGGAGGGACTAGTTCAGATACGCAGTATTTT. Protein: CASSLGGTSSDTQYF.

This clone was found once. J is TRBJ2-1 and V is TRBV2; D is unresolved. Trimming stripped 9 bases from V and 6 bases from J, with 15 bases between. The germline V gene has CDR1 SNHLY and CDR2 FYNNEI. The CDR3 loop spans 13 amino acids. The CDR3 DNA is TGTGCCAGTGTGACTCGGGTGGGCAATGAGCAGTTCTTC. Amino acids: CASVTRVGNEQFF.

This chain uses TRBV5-4 with TRBJ2-7, with 9 bases lining up with TRBD2. The germline V gene has CDR1 SGHNT and CDR2 YYREEE (reference sequence). Germline trimming cut 4 bases from V and 2 bases from J; bases unmatched to any gene: 10. CDR3 size: 16 residues. The CDR3 loop is CASSQDLAGWTYEQYF. CDR3 DNA sequence: TGTGCCAGCAGCCAAGATCTAGCGGGATGGACCTACGAGCAGTACTTC.

The chain employs TRBV6-6 and TRBJ2-2; a weak D match, TRBD2 (7 bases). The CDR3 is made up of 16 amino acids. The V gene lost 8 bases and the J gene lost 2 bases, with 18 bases spanning the gap. CDR1 is MNHNY and CDR2 is SVGAGI in the germline V gene (reference sequence). The CDR3 loop reads CASRGGGKINTGELFF. The CDR3 DNA follows: TGTGCCAGCCGAGGGGGGGGGAAAATTAACACCGGGGAGCTGTTTTTT.

The V and J genes are TRBV7-6 and TRBJ1-5; the D is unclear. Trimming took 1 base from V and 5 from J, leaving 6 bases between them. The CDR3 contains 13 residues. Germline V CDR1 and CDR2: SGHVS, FNYEAQ. In DNA form, the CDR3 reads TGTGCCAGCAGCTTAGAGGCGCATCAGCCCCAGCATTTT. Amino acid sequence: CASSLEAHQPQHF.

This clone appeared a single time. This chain joins TRBV5-4 and TRBJ2-7; either TRBD1 or TRBD2 may fit D (5 bases each). V was pared by 0 bases and J by 6 bases, with 13 bases between. Germline V gene sequence: CDR1 SGHNT, CDR2 YYREEE (reference sequence). The CDR3 contains 14 residues. CDR3 region: CASSLGEGKGEQYF. As DNA, the CDR3 is TGTGCCAGCAGCTTGGGCGAGGGGAAGGGCGAGCAGTACTTC.

The chain is built from TRBV19 and TRBJ1-5, with a tentative D call TRBD1 (5 bases). Germline V lookup: CDR1 LNHDA, CDR2 SQIVND (reference sequence). The germline V and J ends were trimmed by 3 bases and 4 bases, with 13 bases remaining between them. CDR3 length: 15 amino acids. Here the CDR3 reads CASSIRDDKNQPQHF. CDR3 nucleotide sequence: TGTGCCAGTAGTATCCGGGACGATAAAAATCAGCCCCAGCATTTT.

This chain joins TRBV5-1 and TRBJ2-7, with D maybe TRBD2 (5 bases). Germline CDR1 SGHRS, CDR2 YFSETQ. The V and J ends lost 0 bases and 4 bases respectively, with 8 bases between them. This CDR3 has 13 residues. The CDR3 reads CASSLAEGYEQYF. The CDR3 DNA is TGCGCCAGCAGCTTGGCCGAGGGATACGAGCAGTACTTC.

The V call is TRBV5-1, the J call TRBJ2-3; TRBD2 matches at 7 bases. Trimming took 0 bases from V and 5 from J; bases not matched to a gene: 6. This CDR3 is built from 15 residues. Germline CDR1 reads SGHRS; CDR2 reads YFSETQ. CDR3 in DNA: TGCGCCAGCAGCTTGGGTGGCGGGAGAGGAGATACGCAGTATTTT. This codes for CASSLGGGRGDTQYF. Filled out from reference TRBV5-1 and TRBJ2-3, the complete variable domain reads KAGVTQTPRYLIKTRGQQVTLSCSPISGHRSVSWYQQTPGQGLQFLFEYFSETQRNKGNFPGRFSGRQFSNSRSEMNVSTLELGDSALYLCASSLGGGRGDTQYFGPGTRLTVL.

The CDR3: CASSVGTGNPYEQYF. The CDR3 DNA reads as TGTGCCAGTAGTGTCGGGACAGGAAATCCCTACGAGCAGTACTTC. This chain joins TRBV19 and TRBJ2-7, with 8 nucleotides matching TRBD1. Germline CDR1 reads LNHDA; CDR2 reads SQIVND (reference sequence). This CDR3 is 15 amino acids long. Trimming cost V 5 bases and J 2 bases; bases outside gene matches: 8.

This chain connects TRBV5-6 to TRBJ1-2; D uncertain. CDR1 is SGHDT and CDR2 is YYEEEE in the germline V gene. The CDR3 has 15 amino acids. Trimming stripped 3 bases from V and 3 bases from J, with 15 bases between. CDR3 sequence: CASSSRFGRDYGYTF. The CDR3 nucleotides are TGTGCCAGCAGCTCCCGCTTTGGGCGAGACTATGGCTACACCTTC.

The chain links TRBV7-2 to TRBJ1-2; no reliable D call. CDR3 length equals 13 residues. Germline-derived CDR1 and CDR2 are SGHTA and FQGNSA. V was shortened by 5 bases and J by 3 bases, with 10 bases between the two germline ends. The CDR3: CASSPSQDYGYTF. CDR3 DNA: TGTGCCAGCAGCCCGTCTCAGGACTATGGCTACACCTTC.

The J gene is TRBJ1-1, the V gene TRBV9; D is uncertain. Germline CDR1 and CDR2: SGDLS and YYNGEE. There are 17 residues in the CDR3. Trimming pared 2 bases from V and 0 bases from J, leaving 17 bases between. CDR3 sequence (DNA): TGTGCCAGCAGCGTGGGTTGGGAAAGCGTCATGAACACTGAAGCTTTCTTT. Amino acids: CASSVGWESVMNTEAFF. Supplemented by reference TRBV9 and TRBJ1-1, the full variable domain reads DSGVTQTPKHLITATGQRVTLRCSPRSGDLSVYWYQQSLDQGLQFLIQYYNGEERAKGNILERFSAQQFPDLHSELNLSSLELGDSALYFCASSVGWESVMNTEAFFGQGTRLTVV.

This chain links TRBV30 with TRBJ2-3; 8 bases are a match to TRBD2. CDR1 and CDR2 (germline): GTSNPN, SVGIG (reference sequence). The junction had 10 bases not matched to a gene; V was cut back by 6 bases and J by 5 bases. This CDR3 comprises 14 residues. CDR3 nucleotides: TGTGCCTGTCAGCGGGAGATAGTCTTAGATACGCAGTATTTT. Protein product: CACQREIVLDTQYF.

V and J are TRBV9 and TRBJ2-7, with D maybe TRBD2 (5 bases). CDR1 is SGDLS and CDR2 is YYNGEE in the germline V gene. This CDR3 contains 14 residues. The V gene lost 0 bases and the J gene lost 3 bases, with 10 bases spanning the gap. CDR3 protein: CASSVGLADYEQYF. DNA of the CDR3: TGTGCCAGCAGCGTAGGTCTAGCTGACTACGAGCAGTACTTC.

V and J are TRBV28 and TRBJ2-1, with a weak D call TRBD2 (5 bases). CDR1 and CDR2 (germline): MDHEN, SYDVKM. The CDR3 extends over 15 amino acids. Trimming left V 7 bases short and J 2 bases short, with 15 bases between. The CDR3 DNA sequence: TGTGCCAGCACCCGCGGGCTAGCCACCTACAATGAGCAGTTCTTC. Its protein is CASTRGLATYNEQFF. Complete variable domain (other parts from reference TRBV28 and TRBJ2-1): DVKVTQSSRYLVKRTGEKVFLECVQDMDHENMFWYRQDPGLGLRLIYFSYDVKMKEKGDIPEGYSVSREKKERFSLILESASTNQTSMYLCASTRGLATYNEQFFGPGTRLTVL.

The chain carries TRBV18 and TRBJ2-4, with 9 bases matching TRBD2. This CDR3 is 15 amino acids long. CDR1 KGHSH and CDR2 LQKENI come from the germline V gene. The trim removed 0 bases at V and 8 bases at J, leaving 5 bases unmatched. Here the CDR3 DNA reads TGTGCCAGCTCACCACCGGGACTAGCTAATTACATTCAGTACTTC. Amino acids: CASSPPGLANYIQYF. The variable domain in full, completed from reference TRBV18 and TRBJ2-4, reads NAGVMQNPRHLVRRRGQEARLRCSPMKGHSHVYWYRQLPEEGLKFMVYLQKENIIDESGMPKERFSAEFPKEGPSILRIQQVVRGDSAAYFCASSPPGLANYIQYFGAGTRLSVL.

The table lists this clone with a count of one. CDR3 sequence reads: CASSLRAGGYTGELFF. CDR3 nucleotide sequence: TGCGCCAGCAGCTTGCGGGCAGGGGGCTACACCGGGGAGCTGTTTTTT. The V call is TRBV5-1, the J call TRBJ2-2, with 8 nucleotides matching TRBD1. Germline V gene data show CDR1 as SGHRS and CDR2 as YFSETQ. This CDR3 spans 16 amino acids. V trimming: 1 base; J trimming: 3 bases; junction bases outside the gene matches: 5.

The gene calls are TRBV4-2 and TRBJ2-1, with 10 positions matching TRBD1. Germline V lookup: CDR1 LGHNA, CDR2 YNFKEQ. Trimming cost V 4 bases and J 0 bases; bases outside gene matches: 3. The CDR3 totals 16 residues. CDR3 nucleotides: TGTGCCAGCAGCCCCCGGGACAGGGGCTCCTACAATGAGCAGTTCTTC. It codes for CASSPRDRGSYNEQFF.

This clone was counted a few times. V gene TRBV6-6 combines with J gene TRBJ1-2; D possibly corresponds to TRBD1 (5 bases). Germline assignment: CDR1 MNHNY and CDR2 SVGAGI (reference sequence). V gave up 7 bases and J gave up 5 bases, with 14 bases separating them. The CDR3 contains 13 residues. This CDR3 is CASTNRDGYGYTF. CDR3 nucleotide sequence: TGTGCCAGCACTAACCGGGACGGATATGGCTACACCTTC.

This CDR3 reads CASSAWTSGSHNEQFF. Here the CDR3 DNA reads TGTGCCAGCAGCGCCTGGACTAGCGGAAGCCACAATGAGCAGTTCTTC. V is TRBV9 and J is TRBJ2-1, with TRBD2 matching 10 bases. The J segment lost 5 bases and the V segment lost 3 bases, leaving 8 bases of the junction unmatched. In germline, CDR1 is SGDLS, CDR2 YYNGEE. This CDR3 contains 16 residues.

V usage is TRBV5-8 and J usage is TRBJ2-3; the match to TRBD2 covers 8 bases. Per the germline V gene, CDR1 is SGHTS and CDR2 is YDEGEE. V lost 3 bases, J lost 5 bases, and 14 bases stayed unmatched. The length of the CDR3 is 17 residues. The CDR3 nucleotides are TGTGCCAGCAGCTCGCGTGACCGGGGGGGCCCGGGAGATACGCAGTATTTT. Residues: CASSSRDRGGPGDTQYF.

V usage is TRBV18 and J usage is TRBJ2-6; D uncertain. Germline values: CDR1 KGHSH, CDR2 LQKENI. The CDR3 runs to 15 residues. V shed 0 bases and J shed 2 bases, with 5 bases lying between them. The CDR3 coding sequence is TGTGCCAGCTCACCACCAGAACCTGGGGCCAACGTCCTGACTTTC. Encoded protein: CASSPPEPGANVLTF.